The rows below give T cell receptor beta chains drawn from one sample of a study of technical replicates of blood from a few donors. The repertoire was sequenced with immunoSEQ multiplex PCR; TCRdb's copy has only in-frame clones and lacks some. The repertoire holds roughly 79,000 clones, with roughly 89% as singletons. Material: T cells isolated from PBMCs. The receptor source for this set is a human donor in good health. Some clones in this sample may be carry-over from other donors' samples. Both conserved end residues are part of each CDR3. D genes are given only for firm matches. Clone size is not always given. Where it is, it says once, few, many or a class for expanded clones.

V	length	J	size	D	CDR3	DNA
TRBV6-6	14	TRBJ1-5	-	-	CASKRGAGNQPQHF	TGTGCCAGCAAAAGGGGCGCGGGCAATCAGCCCCAGCATTTT
TRBV11-2	13	TRBJ2-1	-	-	CASSLGLVNEQFF	TGTGCCAGCAGCTTAGGGCTAGTTAATGAGCAGTTCTTC
TRBV9	17	TRBJ2-1	-	TRBD2	CASSVDAPGGSYNEQFF	TGTGCCAGCAGCGTAGATGCCCCGGGGGGCTCCTACAATGAGCAGTTCTTC
TRBV6-1	13	TRBJ2-3	-	-	CASRETGTDTQYF	TGTGCCAGCAGGGAGACAGGTACAGATACGCAGTATTTT
TRBV2	16	TRBJ2-5	-	TRBD2	CASTWTRRVSGETQYF	TGTGCCAGCACCTGGACTAGGAGAGTCAGCGGAGAGACCCAGTACTTC
TRBV11-3	14	TRBJ1-5	-	-	CASSRAGGNQPQHF	TGTGCCAGCAGCCGAGCGGGAGGCAATCAGCCCCAGCATTTT
TRBV4-1	15	TRBJ2-7	-	-	CASSQHTGHSYEQYF	TGCGCCAGCAGCCAACATACGGGACACTCCTACGAGCAGTACTTC
TRBV30	13	TRBJ2-2	-	-	CAWRGLFTGELFF	TGTGCCTGGAGGGGACTCTTCACCGGGGAGCTGTTTTTT
TRBV20-1	11	TRBJ1-5	-	-	CSASIVQPQHF	TGCAGTGCTAGTATTGTGCAGCCCCAGCATTTT
TRBV19	15	TRBJ1-5	-	-	CASSIDGGGNQPQHF	TGTGCCAGTAGTATAGATGGAGGGGGCAATCAGCCCCAGCATTTT
TRBV6-5	13	TRBJ1-1	-	TRBD1	CAIQQGMNTEAFF	TGTGCCATCCAACAGGGGATGAACACTGAAGCTTTCTTT
TRBV5-5	14	TRBJ1-4	-	-	CASSLSGGIEKLFF	TGTGCCAGCAGCTTGTCGGGGGGCATCGAAAAACTGTTTTTT
TRBV11-3	13	TRBJ2-3	-	-	CASSSSSTDTQYF	TGTGCCAGCAGCTCGTCTAGCACAGATACGCAGTATTTT
TRBV7-9	16	TRBJ1-3	-	-	CASSLDGGLSGNTIYF	TGTGCCAGCAGCTTAGATGGAGGTCTCTCTGGAAACACCATATATTTT
TRBV28	14	TRBJ1-1	-	-	CASSLRGSGTEAFF	TGTGCCAGCAGTTTACGGGGGTCGGGCACTGAAGCTTTCTTT
TRBV6-6	14	TRBJ1-1	-	-	CASSSTQENTEAFF	TGTGCCAGCAGTTCTACCCAGGAGAACACTGAAGCTTTCTTT
TRBV10-3	15	TRBJ1-4	few	TRBD1	CATGTGGIGNEKLFF	TGTGCCACCGGGACAGGGGGAATAGGTAATGAAAAACTGTTTTTT
TRBV6-5	15	TRBJ2-7	-	TRBD1	CASSYAGGLLYEQYF	TGTGCCAGCAGTTATGCAGGGGGCTTGTTATACGAGCAGTACTTC
TRBV13	15	TRBJ2-5	-	-	CASSSPDSPRETQYF	TGTGCCAGCAGTTCACCCGACAGCCCCCGGGAGACCCAGTACTTC
TRBV28	14	TRBJ1-4	once	-	CASSSGGTNEKLFF	TGTGCCAGCAGTTCTGGGGGGACTAATGAAAAACTGTTTTTT
TRBV7-9	16	TRBJ2-3	-	-	CASSTTDSLGTDTQYF	TGTGCCAGCAGCACGACGGACAGCCTGGGAACAGATACGCAGTATTTT
TRBV4-1	16	TRBJ1-6	-	-	CASSQVFGEGNSPLHF	TGCGCCAGCAGCCAAGTTTTTGGGGAGGGGAATTCACCCCTCCACTTT
TRBV29-1	11	TRBJ1-1	-	-	CSVSLRARAFF	TGCAGCGTTTCCTTGAGGGCCCGAGCTTTCTTT
TRBV10-3	10	TRBJ2-7	once	TRBD2	CAAGDYEQYF	TGTGCCGCGGGGGATTACGAGCAGTACTTC
TRBV4-3	17	TRBJ2-5	-	-	CASSQDLGLAGRRTQYF	TGCGCCAGCAGCCAAGATCTTGGCCTAGCTGGGAGGAGGACCCAGTACTTC
TRBV9	14	TRBJ1-1	once	-	CASSALGGTTEAFF	TGTGCCAGCAGCGCCCTAGGGGGAACTACTGAAGCTTTCTTT
TRBV9	15	TRBJ1-2	once	-	CASSPTGTGDYGYTF	TGTGCCAGCAGCCCCACGGGTACGGGGGACTATGGCTACACCTTC
TRBV6-5	15	TRBJ2-7	-	-	CASSYWAGATYEQYF	TGTGCCAGCAGTTACTGGGCGGGGGCCACCTACGAGCAGTACTTC
TRBV5-6	15	TRBJ2-4	-	-	CASSGMTGAKNIQYF	TGTGCCAGCAGCGGAATGACGGGAGCCAAAAACATTCAGTACTTC
TRBV28	15	TRBJ2-1	-	TRBD1	CASSLEGADYNEQFF	TGTGCCAGCAGTTTAGAGGGGGCAGACTACAATGAGCAGTTCTTC
TRBV5-4	15	TRBJ2-1	-	TRBD1	CASSWDRIGLNEQFF	TGTGCCAGCAGCTGGGACAGGATCGGCCTCAATGAGCAGTTCTTC
TRBV9	14	TRBJ2-1	-	TRBD1	CASSEETGYNEQFF	TGTGCCAGCAGCGAGGAGACAGGGTACAATGAGCAGTTCTTC
TRBV2	12	TRBJ2-7	-	-	CASSEGSYEQYF	TGTGCCAGCAGTGAGGGGAGCTACGAGCAGTACTTC
TRBV19	17	TRBJ2-5	-	-	CASSIEWAGQGQETQYF	TGTGCCAGTAGTATAGAGTGGGCGGGTCAAGGCCAAGAGACCCAGTACTTC
TRBV5-4	14	TRBJ2-3	-	TRBD2	CASSLLAGSDTQYF	TGTGCCAGCAGCTTGTTAGCGGGGTCAGATACGCAGTATTTT
TRBV4-1	19	TRBJ1-6	-	-	CASSQDPFPGSSYNSPLHF	TGCGCCAGCAGCCAAGATCCTTTCCCGGGGAGCTCCTATAATTCACCCCTCCACTTT
TRBV18	15	TRBJ1-1	once	-	CASSPSGQGNTEAFF	TGTGCCAGCTCACCATCCGGCCAGGGGAACACTGAAGCTTTCTTT
TRBV30	14	TRBJ2-2	-	TRBD2	CAWSVMGGTGELFF	TGTGCCTGGAGTGTAATGGGAGGGACCGGGGAGCTGTTTTTT
TRBV6-1	16	TRBJ1-4	once	-	CASSDTGKSTNEKLFF	TGTGCCAGCAGTGATACAGGGAAATCAACTAATGAAAAACTGTTTTTT
TRBV14	14	TRBJ1-2	few	TRBD1	CASSPLQGARGYTF	TGTGCCAGCAGTCCCTTACAGGGGGCGAGGGGCTACACCTTC
TRBV5-1	16	TRBJ2-1	-	TRBD2	CASSPGDSGDYNEQFF	TGCGCCAGCAGCCCCGGTGACAGCGGGGATTACAATGAGCAGTTCTTC
TRBV5-1	14	TRBJ1-5	-	-	CASSLEGGNQPQHF	TGCGCCAGCAGCTTGGAGGGGGGCAATCAGCCCCAGCATTTT
TRBV11-2	17	TRBJ2-7	-	-	CASSLDGLGHLPYEQYF	TGTGCCAGCAGCTTAGATGGGCTGGGACACCTTCCCTACGAGCAGTACTTC
TRBV4-2	15	TRBJ2-3	-	-	CASSQVPRYTDTQYF	TGTGCCAGCAGCCAAGTTCCTAGGTACACAGATACGCAGTATTTT
TRBV29-1	12	TRBJ1-2	-	TRBD1	CSVSGGADGYTF	TGCAGCGTATCAGGGGGCGCAGATGGCTACACCTTC
TRBV15	16	TRBJ1-3	-	-	CATTGTVSSSGNTIYF	TGTGCCACCACCGGAACAGTCAGTTCCTCTGGAAACACCATATATTTT
TRBV2	13	TRBJ1-2	-	TRBD1	CVSRGTGDYGYTF	TGTGTCAGCAGAGGTACAGGGGACTATGGCTACACCTTC
TRBV7-9	15	TRBJ1-4	-	TRBD1	CASSLTGATNEKLFF	TGTGCCAGCAGCCTCACAGGGGCGACTAATGAAAAACTGTTTTTT
TRBV2	11	TRBJ2-3	-	-	CASSGLYTQYF	TGTGCCAGCTCTGGACTCTACACGCAGTATTTT
TRBV11-1	14	TRBJ2-2	-	-	CASSFQGETGELFF	TGTGCCAGCAGCTTCCAGGGTGAAACCGGGGAGCTGTTTTTT
TRBV27	15	TRBJ2-1	-	TRBD2	CASSLLAGGPDEQFF	TGTGCCAGCAGTTTATTAGCGGGAGGGCCGGATGAGCAGTTCTTC
TRBV2	14	TRBJ1-2	-	TRBD1	CATSQGQGNYGYTF	TGTGCCACTAGCCAGGGACAGGGTAACTATGGCTACACCTTC
TRBV28	12	TRBJ1-2	-	-	CAIGLVGRDFTF	TGTGCCATAGGGCTAGTGGGGCGGGATTTCACCTTC